The rows below give T cell receptor beta chains drawn from one sample of a study of T-cell memory formation after mild COVID-19. Using its own MiXCR run on the 5' RACE reads, TCRdb lists one record per CDR3 protein. This table has some 50,000 distinct CDR3 sequences, more than 10% appearing once. Sequencing was performed on PBMCs or a T cell subset sorted from them (not recorded which). These receptors originate from a young man who had mild COVID-19 (a few samples of this study predate the infection). Cell type and time point are not known. The CDR3 runs from the conserved cysteine through the conserved F or W. D genes are given only for firm matches. Part of the rows lack a size; the others show once, few, many or a class for expanded clones.

>few|TRBD1|TRBJ1-1|TRBV7-2
CASSSTGSPAFF
TGTGCCAGCAGCTCGACAGGGAGTCCCGCTTTCTTT
>NA|TRBD2|TRBJ2-3|TRBV7-2
CASSLRVAGGLTDTQYF
TGTGCCAGCAGCCTCCGGGTAGCGGGGGGGCTCACAGATACGCAGTATTTT
>NA|NA|TRBJ1-6|TRBV6-2/TRBV6-3
CASSLQGSGTPLHF
TGTGCCAGCAGTCTACAGGGTTCTGGGACACCCCTCCACTTT
>few|NA|TRBJ1-5|TRBV6-6
CASSYGGGGNQPQHF
TGTGCCAGCAGTTACGGGGGAGGGGGCAATCAGCCCCAGCATTTT
>many|NA|TRBJ2-7|TRBV20-1
CSAISRGSSGEQYF
TGCAGTGCTATTTCGCGGGGTTCCTCTGGCGAGCAGTACTTC
>many|NA|TRBJ1-1|TRBV4-2
CASSQDSRARAFF
TGTGCCAGCAGCCAAGACAGTAGGGCGCGAGCTTTCTTT
>many|NA|TRBJ2-5|TRBV2
CASSPGSETQYF
TGTGCCAGCTCACCAGGGAGCGAGACCCAGTACTTC
>many|NA|TRBJ2-3|TRBV7-2
CASSLVGGPLNTDTQYF
TGTGCCAGCAGCTTAGTCGGGGGGCCTCTTAACACAGATACGCAGTATTTT
>few|NA|TRBJ2-1|TRBV7-7
CASSLAPGVHNEQFF
TGTGCTAGCAGCTTAGCGCCGGGGGTTCACAATGAGCAGTTCTTC
>few|TRBD1|TRBJ1-4|TRBV7-2
CASSLEAGGAGKLFF
TGTGCCAGCAGCTTAGAGGCAGGGGGCGCGGGAAAACTGTTTTTT
>NA|TRBD1|TRBJ2-6|TRBV10-1
CASSPAGQGGSGANVLTF
TGCGCCAGCAGCCCCGCCGGACAGGGCGGCTCTGGGGCCAACGTCCTGACTTTC
>many|NA|TRBJ2-7|TRBV6-6
CASSLQGSSAEQYF
TGTGCCAGCAGTTTGCAGGGTTCATCGGCCGAGCAGTACTTC
>few|TRBD2|TRBJ2-5|TRBV12-3/TRBV12-4
CASSFRLAGGETQYF
TGTGCCAGCAGTTTCCGACTAGCGGGGGGAGAGACCCAGTACTTC
>many|NA|TRBJ2-1|TRBV10-2
CASRTGMYNEQFF
TGCGCCAGCAGGACCGGGATGTACAATGAGCAGTTCTTC
>NA|NA|TRBJ1-6|TRBV20-1
CSATGTLNSPLHF
TGCAGTGCCACCGGGACATTGAATTCACCCCTCCACTTT
>many|TRBD1|TRBJ2-7|TRBV7-2
CASSLGRTGYEQYF
TGTGCCAGCAGCTTAGGGCGGACAGGCTACGAGCAGTACTTC
>few|NA|TRBJ1-5|TRBV27
CASSLRYRGDQPQHF
TGTGCCAGCAGTTTACGATATCGTGGAGATCAGCCCCAGCATTTT
>medium-sized|TRBD2|TRBJ2-3|TRBV4-2
CASSQDRGGTDTQYF
TGTGCCAGCAGCCAAGATCGGGGGGGCACAGATACGCAGTATTTT
>many|NA|TRBJ1-5|TRBV5-1
CASSLSGSQPQHF
TGCGCCAGCAGCTTATCAGGGAGTCAGCCCCAGCATTTT
>NA|NA|TRBJ1-3|TRBV7-9
CASEASSGNTIYF
TGTGCCAGCGAAGCATCCTCTGGAAACACCATATATTTT
>NA|NA|TRBJ2-4|TRBV4-1
CASSQGSGTKNIQYF
TGCGCCAGCAGCCAAGGGTCCGGGACGAAAAACATTCAGTACTTC
>once|NA|TRBJ1-1|TRBV6-5
CASGGVGDNTEAFF
TGTGCCAGCGGCGGGGTGGGGGATAACACTGAAGCTTTCTTT
>few|TRBD1|TRBJ1-5|TRBV2
CASGDSLNQPQHF
TGTGCCAGCGGGGACAGCCTTAATCAGCCCCAGCATTTT
>NA|TRBD2|TRBJ2-2|TRBV7-3
CASSRGGTPSGELFF
TGTGCCAGCAGCCGCGGGGGAACCCCTTCCGGGGAGCTGTTTTTT
>few|TRBD2|TRBJ2-3|TRBV2
CASSRLAGPTDTQYF
TGTGCCAGCAGTCGACTAGCGGGGCCCACAGATACGCAGTATTTT
>many|NA|TRBJ2-1|TRBV20-1
CSARASPYNEQFF
TGCAGTGCTAGGGCCAGCCCCTACAATGAGCAGTTCTTC
>NA|NA|TRBJ2-2|TRBV5-1
CASSLGGLLNTGELFF
TGCGCCAGCAGCTTGGGGGGACTCCTGAACACCGGGGAGCTGTTTTTT
>few|NA|TRBJ2-5|TRBV7-2
CASSFLDQETQYF
TGTGCCAGCAGCTTTCTAGATCAAGAGACCCAGTACTTC
>NA|TRBD2|TRBJ2-7|TRBV12-3/TRBV12-4
CASSSPDGLAGGLYEQYF
TGTGCCAGCAGTTCCCCCGATGGGCTAGCGGGGGGGCTGTACGAGCAGTACTTC
>NA|NA|TRBJ1-5|TRBV7-9
CASSQGEALDQPQHF
TGTGCCAGCAGTCAGGGCGAGGCCTTAGACCAGCCCCAGCATTTT
>few|NA|TRBJ1-3|TRBV6-2/TRBV6-3
CASSNRQDVSGNTIYF
TGTGCCAGCAGTAACCGACAGGACGTCTCTGGAAACACCATATATTTT
>NA|NA|TRBJ2-1|TRBV11-2
CASSLHWSGLYNEQFF
TGTGCCAGCAGCCTCCATTGGTCAGGTTTATACAATGAGCAGTTCTTC
>NA|TRBD2|TRBJ2-3|TRBV14
CASSQAPRRLAGGRNTQYF
TGTGCCAGCAGCCAAGCCCCCCGGAGACTAGCGGGGGGCCGGAATACGCAGTATTTT
>few|TRBD1|TRBJ1-5|TRBV7-2
CASSADSGTGLQPQHF
TGTGCCAGCAGCGCGGACTCCGGGACAGGGCTTCAGCCCCAGCATTTT
>few|NA|TRBJ2-1|TRBV5-4
CASSPDGPFNAEQFF
TGTGCCAGCAGCCCCGACGGACCATTTAACGCTGAGCAGTTCTTC
>NA|NA|TRBJ1-4|TRBV5-6
CASSLEAEALGEKLFF
TGTGCCAGCAGCTTGGAGGCCGAGGCCCTGGGTGAAAAACTGTTTTTT
>few|NA|TRBJ2-7|TRBV6-2/TRBV6-3
CASTPTGRYEQYF
TGTGCCAGCACCCCGACAGGGAGGTACGAGCAGTACTTC
>NA|TRBD1|TRBJ1-2|TRBV3-1
CASSHTGEAYGYTF
TGTGCCAGCAGCCACACAGGGGAAGCATATGGCTACACCTTC
>NA|NA|TRBJ2-3|TRBV2
CASKWGSSTDTQYF
TGTGCCAGCAAATGGGGGTCTAGCACAGATACGCAGTATTTT
>many|TRBD2|TRBJ2-1|TRBV7-2
CASSLNSGAYNEQFF
TGTGCCAGCAGCTTAAATAGCGGGGCCTACAATGAGCAGTTCTTC